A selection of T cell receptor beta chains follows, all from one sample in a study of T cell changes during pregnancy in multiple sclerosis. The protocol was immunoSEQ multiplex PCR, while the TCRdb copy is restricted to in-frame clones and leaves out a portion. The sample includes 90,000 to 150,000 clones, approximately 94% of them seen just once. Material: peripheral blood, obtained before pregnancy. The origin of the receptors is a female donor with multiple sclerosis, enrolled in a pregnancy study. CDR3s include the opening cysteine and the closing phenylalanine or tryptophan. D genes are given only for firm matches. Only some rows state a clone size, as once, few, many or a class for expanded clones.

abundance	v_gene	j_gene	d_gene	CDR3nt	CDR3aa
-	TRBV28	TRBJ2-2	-	TGTGCCAGCAGTTTGGGGGCGGGCATCGGGGAGCTGTTTTTT	CASSLGAGIGELFF
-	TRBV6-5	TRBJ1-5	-	TGTGCCAGCAGTTTTGGTCGAGAAAGGCCCCAGCATTTT	CASSFGRERPQHF
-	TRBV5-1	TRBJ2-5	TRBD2	TGCGCCAGCAGCTTGGGGGGACGGACTAGCGGATGGGAGACCCAGTACTTC	CASSLGGRTSGWETQYF
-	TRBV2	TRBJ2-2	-	TGTGCCAGCGTCCGGACAGAGAACACCGGGGAGCTGTTTTTT	CASVRTENTGELFF
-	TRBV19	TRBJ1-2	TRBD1	TGTGCCAGTAGTATCCCCACAGGGGGCGCCGAGAGGGGCTACACCTTC	CASSIPTGGAERGYTF
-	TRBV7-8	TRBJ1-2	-	TGTGCCAGCAGCTTAGAGCCAGGGCACTATGGCTACACCTTC	CASSLEPGHYGYTF
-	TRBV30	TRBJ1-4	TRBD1	TGTGCCTGGAGTGTAAAGACAGGGCTTCAGGAAAAACTGTTTTTT	CAWSVKTGLQEKLFF
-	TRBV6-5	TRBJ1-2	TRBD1	TGTGCCAGCAGCTATGACAGGGTTGGAGGCTACACCTTC	CASSYDRVGGYTF
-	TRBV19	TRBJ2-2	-	TGTGCCAGTAGTATCGGGAACACCGGGGAGCTGTTTTTT	CASSIGNTGELFF
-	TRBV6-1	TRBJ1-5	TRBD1	TGTGCCAGCAGTGCCGGGACAGGGAATAGTGGCAATCAGCCCCAGCATTTT	CASSAGTGNSGNQPQHF
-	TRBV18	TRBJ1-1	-	TGTGCCAGCTCACCACAGGGGTTCACTGAAGCTTTCTTT	CASSPQGFTEAFF
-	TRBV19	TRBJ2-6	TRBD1	TGTGCCAGTATCGGAAGGGACAGCACCCTCTCTGGGGCCAACGTCCTGACTTTC	CASIGRDSTLSGANVLTF
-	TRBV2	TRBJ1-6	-	TGTGCCAGCAGGGAGGAAAGCGGGAGTTATAATTCACCCCTCCACTTT	CASREESGSYNSPLHF
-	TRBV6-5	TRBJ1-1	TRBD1	TGTGCCAGCAGTTACGGGACAGGCGGTTGGTCCACTGAAGCTTTCTTT	CASSYGTGGWSTEAFF
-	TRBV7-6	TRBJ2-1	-	TGTGCCAGCAGCTCCGGAGCGGGCAGCTCCTACAATGAGCAGTTCTTC	CASSSGAGSSYNEQFF
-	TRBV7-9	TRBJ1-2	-	TGTGCCAGCAGCTTCCCTTTAAGGGGACACGGCTACACCTTC	CASSFPLRGHGYTF
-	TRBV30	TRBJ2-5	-	TGTGCCTGGAGCGGAGAAGAGACCCAGTACTTC	CAWSGEETQYF
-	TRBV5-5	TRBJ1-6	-	TGTGCCAGCAGCTGGGGGGAGCTCGCCTATAATTCACCCCTCCACTTT	CASSWGELAYNSPLHF
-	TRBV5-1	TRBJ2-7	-	TGCGCCAGCAGCTTGACAGTATACTACGAGCAGTACTTC	CASSLTVYYEQYF
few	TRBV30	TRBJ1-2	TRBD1	TGTGCCTGTCGGGACAGTTTAACCTATGGCTACACCTTC	CACRDSLTYGYTF
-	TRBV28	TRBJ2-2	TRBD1	TGTGCCAGCAGACCCATTTCCTCCGGGACAGCGATCACCGGGGAGCTGTTTTTT	CASRPISSGTAITGELFF
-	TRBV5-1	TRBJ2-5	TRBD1	TGCGCCAGCAGCATTAACCCAAATATTGGGACAGGGGGTCGAGAGACCCAGTACTTC	CASSINPNIGTGGRETQYF
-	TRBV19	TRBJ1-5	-	TGTGCCAGTAGTATAGATCCTAGGCTCGTGGGAGGAGGAAATCAGCCCCAGCATTTT	CASSIDPRLVGGGNQPQHF
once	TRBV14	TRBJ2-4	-	TGTGCCAGCAGCCAAGCCCAGGACACCCAGCCCAAAAACATTCAGTACTTC	CASSQAQDTQPKNIQYF
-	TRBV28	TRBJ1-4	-	TGTGCCAGCAGTCCCAGGAGGCCGGGTGAAAAACTGTTTTTT	CASSPRRPGEKLFF
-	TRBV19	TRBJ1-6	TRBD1	TGTGCCAGTAGTGGGCTACCGGGACAGGGGGTCTGGGCCCTCCACTTT	CASSGLPGQGVWALHF